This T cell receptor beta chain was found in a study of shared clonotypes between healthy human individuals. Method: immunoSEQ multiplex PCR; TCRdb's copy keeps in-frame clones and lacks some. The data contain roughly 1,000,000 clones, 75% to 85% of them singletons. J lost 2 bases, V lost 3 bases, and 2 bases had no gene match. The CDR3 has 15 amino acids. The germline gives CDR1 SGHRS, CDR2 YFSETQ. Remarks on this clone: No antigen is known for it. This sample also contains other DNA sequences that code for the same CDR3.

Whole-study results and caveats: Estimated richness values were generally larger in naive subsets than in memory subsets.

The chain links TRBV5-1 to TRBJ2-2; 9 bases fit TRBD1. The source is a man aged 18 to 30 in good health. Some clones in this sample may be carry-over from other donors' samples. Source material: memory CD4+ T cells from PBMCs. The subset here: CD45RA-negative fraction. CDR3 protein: CASSSGQGNTGELFF. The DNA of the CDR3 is TGCGCCAGCAGCTCGGGACAGGGAAACACCGGGGAGCTGTTTTTT. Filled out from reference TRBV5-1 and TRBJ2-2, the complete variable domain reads KAGVTQTPRYLIKTRGQQVTLSCSPISGHRSVSWYQQTPGQGLQFLFEYFSETQRNKGNFPGRFSGRQFSNSRSEMNVSTLELGDSALYLCASSSGQGNTGELFFGEGSRLTVL.